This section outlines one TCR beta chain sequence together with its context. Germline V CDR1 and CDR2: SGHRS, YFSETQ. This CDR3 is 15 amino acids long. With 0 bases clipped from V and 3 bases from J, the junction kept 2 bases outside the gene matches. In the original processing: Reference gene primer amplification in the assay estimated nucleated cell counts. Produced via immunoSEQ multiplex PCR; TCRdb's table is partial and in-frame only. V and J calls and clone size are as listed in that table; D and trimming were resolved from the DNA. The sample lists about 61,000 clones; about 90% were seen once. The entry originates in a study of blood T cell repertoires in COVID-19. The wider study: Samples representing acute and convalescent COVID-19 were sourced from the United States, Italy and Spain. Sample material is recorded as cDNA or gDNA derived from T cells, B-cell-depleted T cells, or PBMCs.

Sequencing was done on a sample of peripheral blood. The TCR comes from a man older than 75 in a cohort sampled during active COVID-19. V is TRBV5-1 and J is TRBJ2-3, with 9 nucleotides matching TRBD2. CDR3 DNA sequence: TGCGCCAGCAGCTTGGGTAGCGGGGGAACAGATACGCAGTATTTT. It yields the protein CASSLGSGGTDTQYF.